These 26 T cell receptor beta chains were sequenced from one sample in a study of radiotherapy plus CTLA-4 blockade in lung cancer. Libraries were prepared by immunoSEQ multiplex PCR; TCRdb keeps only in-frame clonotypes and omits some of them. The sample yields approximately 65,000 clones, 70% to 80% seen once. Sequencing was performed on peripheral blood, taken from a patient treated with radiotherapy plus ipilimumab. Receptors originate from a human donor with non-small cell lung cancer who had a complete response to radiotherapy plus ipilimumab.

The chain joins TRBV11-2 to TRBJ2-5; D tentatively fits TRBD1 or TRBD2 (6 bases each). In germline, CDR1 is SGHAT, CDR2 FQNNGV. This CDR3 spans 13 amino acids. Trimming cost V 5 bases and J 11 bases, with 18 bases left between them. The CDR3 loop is CASSPEQGGEQYF. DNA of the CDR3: TGTGCCAGCAGCCCGGAACAGGGCGGGGAGCAGTACTTC.

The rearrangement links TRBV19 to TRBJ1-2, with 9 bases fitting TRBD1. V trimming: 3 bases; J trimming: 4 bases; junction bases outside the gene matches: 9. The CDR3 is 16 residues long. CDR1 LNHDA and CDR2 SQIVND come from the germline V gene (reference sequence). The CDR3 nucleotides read TGTGCCAGTAGTATCCCCCGGACAGGGGCAAGCTATGGCTACACCTTC. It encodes CASSIPRTGASYGYTF.

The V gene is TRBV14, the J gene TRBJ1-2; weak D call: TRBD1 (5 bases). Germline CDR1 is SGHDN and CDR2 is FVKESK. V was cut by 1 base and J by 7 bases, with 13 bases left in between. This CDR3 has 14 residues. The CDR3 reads CASSQVGRGAGYTF. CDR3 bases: TGTGCCAGCAGCCAAGTCGGGAGGGGCGCTGGCTACACCTTC.

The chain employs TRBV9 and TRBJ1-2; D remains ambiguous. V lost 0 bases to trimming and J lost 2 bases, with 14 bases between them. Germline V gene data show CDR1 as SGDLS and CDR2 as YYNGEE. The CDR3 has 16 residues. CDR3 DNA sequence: TGTGCCAGCAGCGTAGCTTCGGGCCGGTACAACTATGGCTACACCTTC. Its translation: CASSVASGRYNYGYTF.

CDR3 residues: CASRKTDVFQDTQYF. In nucleotides, the CDR3 is TGTGCCAGCAGAAAGACCGACGTTTTTCAGGATACGCAGTATTTT. The chain is built from TRBV13 and TRBJ2-3; D unresolved. Trimming stripped 6 bases from V and 6 bases from J, with 19 bases between. The V gene's germline CDR1 is PRHDT and CDR2 FYEKMQ (reference sequence). The CDR3 consists of 15 residues. The full variable domain, in which reference TRBV13 and TRBJ2-3 provide the parts outside the CDR3, is AAGVIQSPRHLIKEKRETATLKCYPIPRHDTVYWYQQGPGQDPQFLISFYEKMQSDKGSIPDRFSAQQFSDYHSELNMSSLELGDSALYFCASRKTDVFQDTQYFGPGTRLTVL.

Here the CDR3 reads CASSSGDRDPFF. DNA of the CDR3: TGTGCCAGCAGCTCAGGGGACAGGGATCCGTTCTTC. This chain links TRBV5-4 with TRBJ2-1; 9 bases are shared with TRBD1. Germline CDR1 reads SGHNT; CDR2 reads YYREEE (reference sequence). The CDR3 has 12 amino acids. The V segment lost 3 bases and the J segment 15 bases; nucleotides outside the gene matches: 7.

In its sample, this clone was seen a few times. The CDR3 coding sequence is TGTGCCAGCTCACCGGGGACAGTTGAAGCTTTCTTT. Amino acid sequence: CASSPGTVEAFF. V gene TRBV18 combines with J gene TRBJ1-1, with 7 bases fitting TRBD1. Losses at the gene ends were 3 bases for V and 7 bases for J; bases not matched to a gene: 2. This CDR3 has 12 amino acids. The germline gives CDR1 KGHSH, CDR2 LQKENI.

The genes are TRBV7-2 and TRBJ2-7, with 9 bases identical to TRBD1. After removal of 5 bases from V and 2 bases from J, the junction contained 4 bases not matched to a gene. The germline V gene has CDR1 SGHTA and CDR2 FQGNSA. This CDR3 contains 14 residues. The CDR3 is CASSQTGGTYEQYV. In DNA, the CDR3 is TGTGCCAGCAGCCAGACAGGGGGGACCTACGAGCAGTACGTC.

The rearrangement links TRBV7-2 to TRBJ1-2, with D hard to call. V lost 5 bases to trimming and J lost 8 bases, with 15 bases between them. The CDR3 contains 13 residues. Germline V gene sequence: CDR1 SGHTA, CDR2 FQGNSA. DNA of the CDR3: TGTGCCAGCAGCACCGACGGTTCGCTCGGCTACACCTTC. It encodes CASSTDGSLGYTF. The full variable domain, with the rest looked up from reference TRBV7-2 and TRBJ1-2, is GAGVSQSPSNKVTEKGKDVELRCDPISGHTALYWYRQSLGQGLEFLIYFQGNSAPDKSGLPSDRFSAERTGGSVSTLTIQRTQQEDSAVYLCASSTDGSLGYTFGSGTRLTVV.

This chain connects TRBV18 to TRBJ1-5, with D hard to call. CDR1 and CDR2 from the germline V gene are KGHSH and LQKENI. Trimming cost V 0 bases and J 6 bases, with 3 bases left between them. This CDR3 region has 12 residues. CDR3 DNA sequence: TGTGCCAGCTCACCACCGGGTCAGCCCCAGCATTTT. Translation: CASSPPGQPQHF.

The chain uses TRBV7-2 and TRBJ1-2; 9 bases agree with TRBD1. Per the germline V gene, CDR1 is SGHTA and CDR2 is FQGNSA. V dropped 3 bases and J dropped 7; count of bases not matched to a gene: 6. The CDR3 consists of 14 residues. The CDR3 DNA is TGTGCCAGCAGCTTTAACCCGGGACAGGGTGGCTACACCTTC. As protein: CASSFNPGQGGYTF.

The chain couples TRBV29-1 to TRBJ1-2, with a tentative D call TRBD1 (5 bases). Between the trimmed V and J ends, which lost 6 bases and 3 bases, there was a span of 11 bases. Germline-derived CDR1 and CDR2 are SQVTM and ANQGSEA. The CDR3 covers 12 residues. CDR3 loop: CSVAGTDYGYTF. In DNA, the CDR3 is TGCAGCGTCGCCGGGACGGACTATGGCTACACCTTC.

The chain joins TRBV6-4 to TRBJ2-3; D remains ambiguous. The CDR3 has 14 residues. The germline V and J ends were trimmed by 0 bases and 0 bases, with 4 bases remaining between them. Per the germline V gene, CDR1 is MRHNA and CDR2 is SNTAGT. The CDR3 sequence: CASSDSQSTDTQYF. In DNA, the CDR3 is TGTGCCAGCAGTGACTCGCAAAGCACAGATACGCAGTATTTT.

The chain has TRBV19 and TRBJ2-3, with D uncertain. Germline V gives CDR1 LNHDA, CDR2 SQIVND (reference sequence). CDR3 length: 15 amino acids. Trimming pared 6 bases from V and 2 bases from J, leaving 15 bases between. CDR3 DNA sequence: TGTGCCAGTAGCAAAGACACATCCTACACAGATACGCAGTATTTT. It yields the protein CASSKDTSYTDTQYF.

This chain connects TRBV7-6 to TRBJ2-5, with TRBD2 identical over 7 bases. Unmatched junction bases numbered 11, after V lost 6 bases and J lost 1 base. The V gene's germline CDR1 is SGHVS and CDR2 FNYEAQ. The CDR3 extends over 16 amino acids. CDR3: CASRLSLARGQETQYF. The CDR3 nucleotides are TGTGCCAGCAGACTATCACTAGCGAGGGGCCAAGAGACCCAGTACTTC.

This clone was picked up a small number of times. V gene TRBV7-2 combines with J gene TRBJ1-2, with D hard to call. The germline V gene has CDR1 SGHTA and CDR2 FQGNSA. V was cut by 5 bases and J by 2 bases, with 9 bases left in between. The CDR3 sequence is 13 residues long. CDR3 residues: CASSPRKNYGYTF. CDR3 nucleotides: TGTGCCAGCAGCCCGCGGAAAAACTATGGCTACACCTTC.

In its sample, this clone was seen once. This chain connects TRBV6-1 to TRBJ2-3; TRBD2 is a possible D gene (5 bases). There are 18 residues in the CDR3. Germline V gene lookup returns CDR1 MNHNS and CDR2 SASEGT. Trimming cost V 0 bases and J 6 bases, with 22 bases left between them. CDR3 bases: TGTGCCAGCAGTGAAGCGCTTCCGGGATACCTCAAGGCGGATACGCAGTATTTT. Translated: CASSEALPGYLKADTQYF.

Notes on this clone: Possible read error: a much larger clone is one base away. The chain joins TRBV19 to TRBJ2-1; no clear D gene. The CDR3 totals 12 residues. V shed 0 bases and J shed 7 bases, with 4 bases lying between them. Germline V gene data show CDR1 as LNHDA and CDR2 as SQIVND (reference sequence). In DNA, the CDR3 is TGTGCCAGTAGTATAGAAGGGAATGAGCAGTTCTTC. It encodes CASSIEGNEQFF.

The CDR3 DNA reads TGTGCCAGCAGCTCTCAGGGAAGTGATCAGCCCCAGCATTTT. This codes for CASSSQGSDQPQHF. The gene calls are TRBV7-9 and TRBJ1-5; maybe TRBD1 (5 bases). The length of the CDR3 is 14 residues. Germline CDR1 SEHNR, CDR2 FQNEAQ (reference sequence). V dropped 4 bases and J dropped 5 bases, with 12 bases sitting between them.

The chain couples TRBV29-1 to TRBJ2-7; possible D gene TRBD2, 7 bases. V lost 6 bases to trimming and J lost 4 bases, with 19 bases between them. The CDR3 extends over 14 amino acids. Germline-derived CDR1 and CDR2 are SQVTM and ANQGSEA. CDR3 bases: TGCAGCGTCGAGGGGGGGACACCCCCTTACGAGCAGTACTTC. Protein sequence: CSVEGGTPPYEQYF.

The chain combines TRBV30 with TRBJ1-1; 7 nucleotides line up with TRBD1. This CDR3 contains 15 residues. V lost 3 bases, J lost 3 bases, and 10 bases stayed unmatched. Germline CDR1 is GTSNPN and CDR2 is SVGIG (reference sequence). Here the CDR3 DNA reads TGTGCCTGGAGCGAACCGGGACAGCACTACACTGAAGCTTTCTTT. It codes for CAWSEPGQHYTEAFF.

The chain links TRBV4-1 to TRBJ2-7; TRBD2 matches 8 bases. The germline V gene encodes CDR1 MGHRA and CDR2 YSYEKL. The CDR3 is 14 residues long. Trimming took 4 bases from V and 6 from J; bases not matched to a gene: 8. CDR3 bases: TGCGCCAGCAGCCGCAGCGGGAGTCGTTCCGAGCAGTACGTC. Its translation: CASSRSGSRSEQYV.

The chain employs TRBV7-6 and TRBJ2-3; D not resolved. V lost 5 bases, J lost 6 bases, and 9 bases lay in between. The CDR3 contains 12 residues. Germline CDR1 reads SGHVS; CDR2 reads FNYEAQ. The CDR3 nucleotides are TGTGCCAGCAGCATGCATCGCGATACGCAGTATTTT. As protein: CASSMHRDTQYF.

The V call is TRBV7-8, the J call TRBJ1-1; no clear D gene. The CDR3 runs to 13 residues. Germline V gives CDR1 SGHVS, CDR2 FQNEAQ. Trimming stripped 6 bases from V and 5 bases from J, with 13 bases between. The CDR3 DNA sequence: TGTGCCAGCAGAGAACATGGGAGGACTGAAGCTTTCTTT. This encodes CASREHGRTEAFF.

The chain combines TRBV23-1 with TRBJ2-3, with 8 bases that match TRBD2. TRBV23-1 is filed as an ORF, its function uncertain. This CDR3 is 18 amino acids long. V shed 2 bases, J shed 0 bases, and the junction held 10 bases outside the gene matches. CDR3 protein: CASSQPLRTSISTDTQYF. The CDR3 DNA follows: TGCGCCAGCAGTCAACCGCTTCGGACTAGCATTAGCACAGATACGCAGTATTTT.

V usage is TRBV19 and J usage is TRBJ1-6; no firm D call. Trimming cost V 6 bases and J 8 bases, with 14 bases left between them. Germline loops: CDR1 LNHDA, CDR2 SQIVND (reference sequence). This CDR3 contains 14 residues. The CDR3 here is CASRDFSGHSPLHF. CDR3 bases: TGTGCCAGTAGGGATTTCAGTGGGCATTCACCCCTCCACTTT.